This TCR beta chain was retrieved from a study of beta chain features in type 1 diabetes. Study-level findings and limits: Within each of all four CD4+ subsets, Type 1 diabetes patients had TCRB CDR3s that were moderately but significantly shorter. The naive, central memory and Treg TCRB repertoires of patients appeared to be more similar to one another than those of healthy donors.

V lost 0 bases to trimming and J lost 6 bases, with 13 bases between them. The CDR3 has 14 residues. Germline assignment: CDR1 SGHNT and CDR2 YYREEE (reference sequence). This clone was observed many times. Its cognate antigen is unknown. TCRB transcripts that were expressed got sequenced, as all of the isolated RNA had been reverse transcribed. This table comes from immunoSEQ multiplex PCR, and its TCRdb copy is limited to in-frame clones, with some not included. The table shows 300,000 to 350,000 clones, with 14% occurring only once. This clonotype originated in a man aged 25-45 years in good health. The chain joins TRBV5-4 to TRBJ2-7, with D uncertain. The sequencing input was central memory CD4+ T cells from blood. CDR3 protein: CASSLVGPSVEQYV. In nucleotides, the CDR3 is TGTGCCAGCAGCTTGGTTGGACCCTCGGTCGAGCAGTACGTC.